Below are 21 T cell receptor beta chains sequenced from a single sample in a study of Ad26.COV2.S vaccination and SARS-CoV-2 variants. Treatment noted: roughly 18 received Ad26.COV2.S at low or high dose, single or two shots; five or six received placebo; per-sample allocation not given. Material that was analyzed had been drawn on day 63 after the first vaccine or placebo injection. Using immunoSEQ multiplex PCR, the repertoire was profiled, and TCRdb retains in-frame clones only, with some absent. The sample has hundreds of thousands of clones, about 87% seen once; the top ten hold 6.4%. The sample here was peripheral blood, taken in a trial of Ad26.COV2.S vaccine versus placebo. These receptors all come from a person between 18 and 65 years old who received the Ad26.COV2.S COVID-19 vaccine or a placebo.

This clone showed up just once. The V call is TRBV27, the J call TRBJ1-5; no clear D gene. Trimming cost V 2 bases and J 2 bases, with 13 bases left between them. Germline CDR1 and CDR2: MNHEY and SMNVEV (reference sequence). This CDR3 has 16 amino acids. The chain's CDR3 is CASSLAGSWGNQPQHF. DNA of the CDR3: TGTGCCAGCAGTTTAGCCGGGAGTTGGGGCAATCAGCCCCAGCATTTT.

The chain uses TRBV5-4 and TRBJ2-7; D gene ambiguous. V shed 4 bases and J shed 3 bases, with 11 bases lying between them. This CDR3 contains 13 residues. Germline loops: CDR1 SGHNT, CDR2 YYREEE (reference sequence). The CDR3 DNA reads as TGTGCCAGCAGCCAAGCTGAGCACTACGAGCAGTACTTC. Protein: CASSQAEHYEQYF.

The chain is built from TRBV30 and TRBJ2-1, with TRBD1 identical over 10 bases. CDR3 size: 15 residues. The ends lost 3 bases at V and 4 bases at J; junction bases unmatched: 6. Germline V CDR1 and CDR2: GTSNPN, SVGIG (reference sequence). CDR3 in amino acids: CAWSEGQGLYNEQFF. The CDR3, as DNA: TGTGCCTGGAGCGAGGGACAGGGGCTGTACAATGAGCAGTTCTTC.

The chain employs TRBV14 and TRBJ2-7; TRBD2 agrees at 7 bases. CDR3 length: 16 amino acids. J gave up 4 bases and V 4 bases, and 13 bases lay outside the gene matches. Germline lookup yields CDR1 SGHDN and CDR2 FVKESK. This CDR3 reads CASSLSWSGGWYEQYF. Here the CDR3 DNA reads TGTGCCAGCAGCCTAAGTTGGTCGGGGGGTTGGTACGAGCAGTACTTC.

The genes are TRBV4-1 and TRBJ2-1; 11 positions match TRBD2. V shed 0 bases and J 7 bases; nucleotides not matched to a gene: 8. The CDR3 covers 17 residues. Germline loops: CDR1 MGHRA, CDR2 YSYEKL. The CDR3 DNA reads TGCGCCAGCAGCCAAGAGGGGGGGAGACTAGCGGGAAATGAGCAGTTCTTC. It encodes CASSQEGGRLAGNEQFF.

The chain employs TRBV5-5 and TRBJ1-1, with D tentatively TRBD1 (6 bases). V was shortened by 4 bases and J by 0 bases, with 13 bases between the two germline ends. This CDR3 region has 15 residues. The germline V gene encodes CDR1 SGHKS and CDR2 YYEKEE (reference sequence). The CDR3 DNA sequence: TGTGCCAGCAGCGACGGGACACCATTGAACACTGAAGCTTTCTTT. Its translation: CASSDGTPLNTEAFF.

This chain connects TRBV5-1 to TRBJ1-1, with 9 positions matching TRBD1. The length of the CDR3 is 14 residues. Trimming removed 4 bases from V and 5 bases from J; junction bases left unmatched: 6. Germline V gene data show CDR1 as SGHRS and CDR2 as YFSETQ. The CDR3 DNA follows: TGCGCCAGCAGCCCTGAGACAGGGGGGACTGAAGCTTTCTTT. This gives the protein CASSPETGGTEAFF.

This chain links TRBV5-1 with TRBJ1-3; D gene uncertain. CDR1 and CDR2 (germline): SGHRS, YFSETQ. The CDR3 is made up of 17 amino acids. The germline V and J ends were trimmed by 0 bases and 0 bases, with 13 bases remaining between them. The CDR3 DNA is TGCGCCAGCAGCTTGGGTGGCAGCCGCCCCTCTGGAAACACCATATATTTT. Residues: CASSLGGSRPSGNTIYF.

This chain joins TRBV3-1 (or the pseudogene TRBV3-2) and TRBJ1-2, with 7 positions matching TRBD1. Germline CDR1 reads LGHDT; CDR2 reads YNNKEL (reference sequence). The CDR3 is 11 residues long. Trimming at V came to 6 bases and at J to 8 bases, leaving 3 bases not matched to a gene. Here the CDR3 DNA reads TGTGCCAGCAGGACAGGGTCGGGCTACACCTTC. This codes for CASRTGSGYTF.

The chain couples TRBV27 to TRBJ1-1; D is ambiguous. The germline CDR1 and CDR2 sequences are MNHEY and SMNVEV (reference sequence). The V gene lost 4 bases and the J gene lost 4 bases, with 13 bases spanning the gap. CDR3 size: 14 residues. CDR3 nucleotides: TGTGCCAGCAGTTATTCATTGAGGCTCACTGAAGCTTTCTTT. Encoded protein: CASSYSLRLTEAFF.

V is TRBV10-3 and J is TRBJ2-2; 7 nucleotides align to TRBD1. Trimming at V came to 6 bases and at J to 1 base, leaving 11 bases not matched to a gene. Germline V gene data show CDR1 as ENHRY and CDR2 as SYGVKD. The CDR3 length is 17 residues. The CDR3 region has the DNA TGTGCCATCAGCCCAGACAGGGCTGGGGTGAACACCGGGGAGCTGTTTTTT. Translation gives CAISPDRAGVNTGELFF.

V is TRBV27 and J is TRBJ2-7, with TRBD1 as a possible D gene (5 bases). This CDR3 comprises 13 residues. V shed 7 bases and J shed 2 bases, with 12 bases lying between them. Germline-derived CDR1 and CDR2 are MNHEY and SMNVEV (reference sequence). This CDR3 reads CASKSQGPYEQYF. The CDR3 nucleotides are TGTGCCAGCAAGTCGCAGGGCCCCTACGAGCAGTACTTC.

The V and J genes are TRBV6-2 or TRBV6-3 and TRBJ2-5; D not certain. Trimming shortened V by 4 bases and J by 0 bases, and 3 bases separated the two germline ends. CDR3 length: 12 residues. Germline assignment: CDR1 MNHEY and CDR2 SVGEGT. DNA of the CDR3: TGTGCCAGCAGTTTTTACCAAGAGACCCAGTACTTC. Translated, it gives CASSFYQETQYF.

This clone was found a few times. This chain links TRBV11-2 with TRBJ2-7, with D possibly being TRBD1 (6 bases). Germline V CDR1 and CDR2: SGHAT, FQNNGV. V shed 7 bases and J shed 1 base, with 11 bases lying between them. The CDR3 runs 13 residues. The CDR3 nucleotides read TGTGCCAGCACTGGACAGAGGTCCTACGAGCAGTACTTC. Protein sequence: CASTGQRSYEQYF. Based on the CDR3 plus reference TRBV11-2 and TRBJ2-7, the full variable domain is EAGVAQSPRYKIIEKRQSVAFWCNPISGHATLYWYQQILGQGPKLLIQFQNNGVVDDSQLPKDRFSAERLKGVDSTLKIQPAKLEDSAVYLCASTGQRSYEQYFGPGTRLTVT.

J is TRBJ2-2 and V is TRBV6-6; no definite D call. V lost 2 bases and J 8 bases, leaving 15 bases between the germline ends. This CDR3 is 15 amino acids long. The germline gives CDR1 MNHNY, CDR2 SVGAGI (reference sequence). CDR3 DNA: TGTGCCAGCAGTTACAGGGTCCCCCAAACGGGGGAGCTGTTTTTT. As protein: CASSYRVPQTGELFF.

The rearrangement links TRBV15 to TRBJ1-5, with D perhaps matching TRBD1 (5 bases). Germline CDR1 is LNHNV and CDR2 is YYDKDF (reference sequence). V gave up 4 bases and J gave up 6 bases, with 10 bases separating them. The CDR3 consists of 13 residues. The CDR3 sequence: CATSMSGGQPQHF. The CDR3 bases are TGTGCCACCAGCATGTCGGGGGGTCAGCCCCAGCATTTT.

The chain joins TRBV28 to TRBJ1-5, with D possibly matching TRBD1 (5 bases). Trimming shortened V by 2 bases and J by 5 bases, and 10 bases separated the two germline ends. CDR1 is MDHEN, CDR2 SYDVKM, per germline. This CDR3 has 14 amino acids. As DNA, the CDR3 is TGTGCCAGCAGTTTACGACAGTTCTATCAGCCCCAGCATTTT. It encodes CASSLRQFYQPQHF.

The chain couples TRBV2 to TRBJ2-5; 9 bases are a match to TRBD1. The CDR3 runs 13 residues. The germline V gene has CDR1 SNHLY and CDR2 FYNNEI. CDR3 DNA: TGTGCTTCTCACAGGGGGCGTCTGGAGACCCAGTACTTC. This codes for CASHRGRLETQYF.

The chain couples TRBV18 to TRBJ2-2; 9 bases are a match to TRBD1. This CDR3 has 18 amino acids. CDR1 and CDR2 from the germline V gene are KGHSH and LQKENI. After removal of 3 bases from V and 2 bases from J, the junction contained 10 bases not matched to a gene. CDR3 DNA: TGTGCCAGCTCACCGGGACAGGGATTTCCCGCAAACACCGGGGAGCTGTTTTTT. As protein: CASSPGQGFPANTGELFF.

The gene calls are TRBV11-2 and TRBJ2-5; D ambiguous. Trimming took 0 bases from V and 10 from J, leaving 6 bases between them. This CDR3 spans 11 amino acids. Germline CDR1 reads SGHAT; CDR2 reads FQNNGV. The CDR3, as DNA: TGTGCCAGCAGCTTAGACGCAGACCAGTACTTC. Translating it yields CASSLDADQYF.

The CDR3 is CASTIDALNTEAFF. The CDR3 DNA is TGTGCCAGCACCATAGACGCTTTGAACACTGAAGCTTTCTTT. The V call is TRBV7-9, the J call TRBJ1-1; no reliable D call. Germline lookup yields CDR1 SEHNR and CDR2 FQNEAQ (reference sequence). V was cut by 7 bases and J by 0 bases, with 12 bases left in between. CDR3 length: 14 residues.